This T cell receptor beta chain was recovered during a study of cytomegalovirus exposure and HLA in healthy donors. CDR3 size: 15 residues. J lost 0 bases, V lost 4 bases, and 7 bases had no gene match. In germline, CDR1 is SGHDT, CDR2 YYEEEE. The PCR ran on 60 Vbeta and 13 Jbeta primers. Here immunoSEQ multiplex PCR was the method, and the copy in TCRdb shows in-frame clones only, minus some. The sample records over 150,000 clones, roughly 80% being singletons. What was sequenced was PBMCs. The receptor's source is a woman in her thirties or forties in good health and CMV-seronegative. This rearrangement joins TRBV5-6 to TRBJ2-7; TRBD1 matches 7 bases. The CDR3 DNA follows: TGTGCCAGCAGCCCGACAGGGCGGTACTCCTACGAGCAGTACTTC. Its protein is CASSPTGRYSYEQYF.